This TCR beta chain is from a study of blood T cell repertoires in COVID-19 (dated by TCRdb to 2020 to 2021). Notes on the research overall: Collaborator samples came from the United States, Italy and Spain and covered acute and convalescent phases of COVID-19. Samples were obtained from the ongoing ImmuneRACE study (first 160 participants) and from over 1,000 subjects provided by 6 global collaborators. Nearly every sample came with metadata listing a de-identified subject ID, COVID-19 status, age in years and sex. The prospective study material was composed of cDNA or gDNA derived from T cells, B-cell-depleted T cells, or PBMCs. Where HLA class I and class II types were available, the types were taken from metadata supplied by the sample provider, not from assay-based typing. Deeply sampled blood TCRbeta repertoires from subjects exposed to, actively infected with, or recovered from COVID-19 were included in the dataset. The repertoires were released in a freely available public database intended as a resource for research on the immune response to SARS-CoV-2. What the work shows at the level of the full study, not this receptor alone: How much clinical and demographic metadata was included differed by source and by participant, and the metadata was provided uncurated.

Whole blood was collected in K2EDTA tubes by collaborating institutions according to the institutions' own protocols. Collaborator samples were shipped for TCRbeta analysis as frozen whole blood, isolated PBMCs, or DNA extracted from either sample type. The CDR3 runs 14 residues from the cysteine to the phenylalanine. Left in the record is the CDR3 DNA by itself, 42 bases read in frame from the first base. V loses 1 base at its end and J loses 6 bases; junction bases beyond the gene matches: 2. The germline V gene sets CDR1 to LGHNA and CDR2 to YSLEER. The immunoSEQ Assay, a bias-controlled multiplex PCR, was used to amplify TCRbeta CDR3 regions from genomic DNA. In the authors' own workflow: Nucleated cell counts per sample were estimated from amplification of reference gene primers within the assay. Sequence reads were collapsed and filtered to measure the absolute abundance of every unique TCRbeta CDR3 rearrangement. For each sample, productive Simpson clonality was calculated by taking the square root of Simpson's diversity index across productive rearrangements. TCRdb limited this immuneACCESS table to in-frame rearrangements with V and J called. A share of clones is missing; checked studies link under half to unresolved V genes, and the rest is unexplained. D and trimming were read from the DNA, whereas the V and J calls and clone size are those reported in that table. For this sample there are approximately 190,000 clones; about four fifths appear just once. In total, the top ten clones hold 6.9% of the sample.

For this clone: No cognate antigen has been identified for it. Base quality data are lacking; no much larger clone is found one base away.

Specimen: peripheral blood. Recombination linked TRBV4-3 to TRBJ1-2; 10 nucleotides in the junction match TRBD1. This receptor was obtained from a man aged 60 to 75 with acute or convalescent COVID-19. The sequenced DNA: TGCGCCAGCAGCCAAGCGGGGACAGGGGATGGCTACACCTTC. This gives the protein CASSQAGTGDGYTF.